The rows below give T cell receptor beta chains drawn from one sample of a study of blood T cell repertoires in COVID-19. TCRdb keeps only in-frame clones here, not all; method: immunoSEQ multiplex PCR. The sample lists roughly 160,000 clones, 84% occurring once. The material sequenced was PBMCs or T cells enriched from blood (not recorded which). These receptors all stem from a man aged 45-65 years who had recovered from COVID-19. Each CDR3 is given with its conserved first and last residue. The D gene is left open where the match is weak. Only part of the rows carry a size: once, few, many, or a class if the clone is expanded.

abundance: few; len: 15; j_gene: TRBJ2-2; d_gene: TRBD1; v_gene: TRBV28; CDR3nt: TGTGCCAGCAGTTTTTCAGGGGGCGCAGCCGGGGAGCTGTTTTTT; CDR3aa: CASSFSGGAAGELFF
abundance: NA; len: 17; j_gene: TRBJ2-3; d_gene: TRBD2; v_gene: TRBV19; CDR3nt: TGTGCCAGTAGTATAGGTCGAGCGGGGGGGGTCGAAGGTACGCAGTATTTT; CDR3aa: CASSIGRAGGVEGTQYF
abundance: NA; len: 14; j_gene: TRBJ1-5; d_gene: NA; v_gene: TRBV5-8; CDR3nt: TGTGCCAGCAGCTCGGACACGGCCAATCAGCCCCAGCATTTT; CDR3aa: CASSSDTANQPQHF
abundance: NA; len: 15; j_gene: TRBJ2-2; d_gene: TRBD2; v_gene: TRBV6-4; CDR3nt: TGTGCCAGCAGCGAAGGGACTAGTGGGGCCGGGGAGCTGTTTTTT; CDR3aa: CASSEGTSGAGELFF
abundance: NA; len: 16; j_gene: TRBJ1-6; d_gene: NA; v_gene: TRBV6-5; CDR3nt: TGTGCCAGCAGTTACTCGCCCCTAAGTTCGGGGGCACCCCTCCACTTT; CDR3aa: CASSYSPLSSGAPLHF
abundance: NA; len: 14; j_gene: TRBJ2-7; d_gene: NA; v_gene: TRBV7-9; CDR3nt: TGTGCCAGCAGCCCAGAGGGGGGGGCCTACGAGCAGTACTTC; CDR3aa: CASSPEGGAYEQYF
abundance: NA; len: 15; j_gene: TRBJ1-4; d_gene: TRBD1; v_gene: TRBV18; CDR3nt: TGTGCCAGCTCACAGACAGGGGGCACTAATGAAAAACTGTTTTTT; CDR3aa: CASSQTGGTNEKLFF
abundance: NA; len: 15; j_gene: TRBJ1-5; d_gene: NA; v_gene: TRBV19; CDR3nt: TGTGCCAGTAGTATAGCGGGATATAGCAATCAGCCCCAGCATTTT; CDR3aa: CASSIAGYSNQPQHF
abundance: NA; len: 15; j_gene: TRBJ2-5; d_gene: NA; v_gene: TRBV5-1; CDR3nt: TGCGCCAGCAGCTGGGTACAGGGAATTCAAGAGACCCAGTACTTC; CDR3aa: CASSWVQGIQETQYF
abundance: NA; len: 14; j_gene: TRBJ1-1; d_gene: TRBD1; v_gene: TRBV11-2; CDR3nt: TGTGCCAGCAGCCCTGACAGGGCCGGGACTGAAGCTTTCTTT; CDR3aa: CASSPDRAGTEAFF
abundance: NA; len: 13; j_gene: TRBJ2-5; d_gene: NA; v_gene: TRBV11-2; CDR3nt: TGTGCCAGCAGCCCGGGGGTACGAGAGACCCAGTACTTC; CDR3aa: CASSPGVRETQYF
abundance: NA; len: 15; j_gene: TRBJ2-3; d_gene: NA; v_gene: TRBV9; CDR3nt: TGTGCCAGCAGCGAAGCCGGTGTTGACACAGATACGCAGTATTTT; CDR3aa: CASSEAGVDTDTQYF
abundance: once; len: 21; j_gene: TRBJ2-6; d_gene: NA; v_gene: TRBV4-1; CDR3nt: TGCGCCAGCAGCCCAAGATACTCGGACGGGACAACTTACTCTGGGGCCAACGTCCTGACTTTC; CDR3aa: CASSPRYSDGTTYSGANVLTF
abundance: few; len: 15; j_gene: TRBJ2-7; d_gene: NA; v_gene: TRBV1; CDR3nt: TGCACCAGCAGCCTCTGGACAGGCACCACCTACGAGCAGTACTTC; CDR3aa: CTSSLWTGTTYEQYF
abundance: NA; len: 14; j_gene: TRBJ2-7; d_gene: TRBD1; v_gene: TRBV19; CDR3nt: TGTGCCAGTAGGCAGACAGGGGTCTCCTACGAGCAGTACTTC; CDR3aa: CASRQTGVSYEQYF
abundance: NA; len: 12; j_gene: TRBJ1-1; d_gene: NA; v_gene: TRBV18; CDR3nt: TGTGCCAGCTCCTCGAAGGGGACTGAAGCTTTCTTT; CDR3aa: CASSSKGTEAFF
abundance: NA; len: 17; j_gene: TRBJ2-1; d_gene: NA; v_gene: TRBV5-5; CDR3nt: TGTGCCAGCAGCTTGGGGCCGGGGGAGATCTCCTACAATGAGCAGTTCTTC; CDR3aa: CASSLGPGEISYNEQFF
abundance: once; len: 15; j_gene: TRBJ1-5; d_gene: NA; v_gene: TRBV5-6; CDR3nt: TGTGCCAGCAGCTTGTGGTCAGGGAGCAATCAGCCCCAGCATTTT; CDR3aa: CASSLWSGSNQPQHF
abundance: NA; len: 15; j_gene: TRBJ2-1; d_gene: NA; v_gene: TRBV6-5; CDR3nt: TGTGCCAGCAGACGAGGACAGATACCCTACAATGAGCAGTTCTTC; CDR3aa: CASRRGQIPYNEQFF
abundance: NA; len: 16; j_gene: TRBJ2-3; d_gene: NA; v_gene: TRBV5-1; CDR3nt: TGCGCCAGCAGCTTGGTGGCGGGCTCCCTCCACGATACGCAGTATTTT; CDR3aa: CASSLVAGSLHDTQYF
abundance: NA; len: 14; j_gene: TRBJ1-2; d_gene: TRBD1; v_gene: TRBV6-5; CDR3nt: TGTGCCAGCAGTTATTCCGACAGGGGCTATGGCTACACCTTC; CDR3aa: CASSYSDRGYGYTF
abundance: NA; len: 15; j_gene: TRBJ1-5; d_gene: NA; v_gene: TRBV5-1; CDR3nt: TGCGCCAGCAGCCTCGACAGCAGGAGCAATCAGCCCCAGCATTTT; CDR3aa: CASSLDSRSNQPQHF
abundance: NA; len: 17; j_gene: TRBJ2-1; d_gene: TRBD2; v_gene: TRBV5-6; CDR3nt: TGTGCCAGCAGCTTCAAAGGGACTAGCGGGGGGGCCAGTGAGCAGTTCTTC; CDR3aa: CASSFKGTSGGASEQFF
abundance: NA; len: 14; j_gene: TRBJ1-6; d_gene: TRBD1; v_gene: TRBV3-1/TRBV3-2; CDR3nt: TGTGCCAGCAGCCAAGGACAGGGTCGATCACCCCTCCACTTT; CDR3aa: CASSQGQGRSPLHF
abundance: NA; len: 15; j_gene: TRBJ1-4; d_gene: NA; v_gene: TRBV21-1; CDR3nt: TGTGCCAGCAGCACAAGACAGGGGGCGAAGGAAAAACTGTTTTTT; CDR3aa: CASSTRQGAKEKLFF
abundance: NA; len: 14; j_gene: TRBJ1-2; d_gene: NA; v_gene: TRBV19; CDR3nt: TGTGCCAGTAGTGCTACCACACTAACCTATGGCTACACCTTC; CDR3aa: CASSATTLTYGYTF
abundance: NA; len: 11; j_gene: TRBJ1-1; d_gene: NA; v_gene: TRBV12-3/TRBV12-4; CDR3nt: TGTGCCAGCAAAAGCACCACTGAAGCTTTCTTT; CDR3aa: CASKSTTEAFF
abundance: NA; len: 17; j_gene: TRBJ2-2; d_gene: TRBD1; v_gene: TRBV12-5; CDR3nt: TGTGCTAGTGGTTGGGGGACAGGGGGATGGAACACCGGGGAGCTGTTTTTT; CDR3aa: CASGWGTGGWNTGELFF
abundance: NA; len: 17; j_gene: TRBJ2-6; d_gene: TRBD1; v_gene: TRBV7-3; CDR3nt: TGTGCCAGCAGCTCCGCGGACAGGGCATCTGGGGCCAACGTCCTGACTTTC; CDR3aa: CASSSADRASGANVLTF
abundance: NA; len: 14; j_gene: TRBJ2-5; d_gene: NA; v_gene: TRBV4-2; CDR3nt: TGTGCCAGCAGCCAGGGCAGATATCAAGAGACCCAGTACTTC; CDR3aa: CASSQGRYQETQYF
abundance: NA; len: 14; j_gene: TRBJ2-2; d_gene: NA; v_gene: TRBV7-3; CDR3nt: TGTGCCAGCAGCCCCCAGGAATCTACCGGGGAGCTGTTTTTT; CDR3aa: CASSPQESTGELFF
abundance: NA; len: 16; j_gene: TRBJ2-5; d_gene: TRBD2; v_gene: TRBV10-2; CDR3nt: TGCGCCAGCAGTGAGCCTAGCGGGGGGGCCCGGGAGACCCAGTACTTC; CDR3aa: CASSEPSGGARETQYF
abundance: NA; len: 16; j_gene: TRBJ2-7; d_gene: TRBD2; v_gene: TRBV28; CDR3nt: TGTGCCAGCAGACTTGTACTAGCGGGGGACCCCTACGAGCAGTACTTC; CDR3aa: CASRLVLAGDPYEQYF
abundance: once; len: 13; j_gene: TRBJ2-3; d_gene: NA; v_gene: TRBV5-1; CDR3nt: TGCGCCAGCAGCTTCGGGGACACAGATACGCAGTATTTT; CDR3aa: CASSFGDTDTQYF
abundance: NA; len: 17; j_gene: TRBJ2-2; d_gene: TRBD1; v_gene: TRBV18; CDR3nt: TGTGCCAGCTCACGTACAGGGGGACAATTAAACACCGGGGAGCTGTTTTTT; CDR3aa: CASSRTGGQLNTGELFF
abundance: NA; len: 14; j_gene: TRBJ1-5; d_gene: NA; v_gene: TRBV7-2; CDR3nt: TGTGCCAGCAGCTGGCAGGGTAGCAATCAGCCCCAGCATTTT; CDR3aa: CASSWQGSNQPQHF